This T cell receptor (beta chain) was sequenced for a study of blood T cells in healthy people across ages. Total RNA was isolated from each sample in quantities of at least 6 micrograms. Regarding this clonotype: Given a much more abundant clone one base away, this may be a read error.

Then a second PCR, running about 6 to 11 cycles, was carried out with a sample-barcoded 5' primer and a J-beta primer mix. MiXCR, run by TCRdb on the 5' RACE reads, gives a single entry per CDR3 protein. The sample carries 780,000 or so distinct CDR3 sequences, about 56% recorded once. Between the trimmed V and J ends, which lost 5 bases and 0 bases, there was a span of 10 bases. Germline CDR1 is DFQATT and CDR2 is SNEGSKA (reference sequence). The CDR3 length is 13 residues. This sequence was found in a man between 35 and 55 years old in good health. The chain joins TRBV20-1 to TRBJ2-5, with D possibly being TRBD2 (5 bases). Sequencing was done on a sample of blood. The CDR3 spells CSASRGYQETQYF. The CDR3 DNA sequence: TGCAGTGCTTCTCGCGGGTACCAAGAGACCCAGTACTTC.